The clone carrying this T cell receptor beta chain was picked up a small number of times. Its antigen remains unidentified. Germline is not matched at one junction end, which may reflect a read error. Per the germline V gene, CDR1 is SEHNR and CDR2 is FQNEAQ (reference sequence). The CDR3 runs 12 residues. These data originate in a study of blood T cells in healthy people across ages. Study-wide results and caveats: Naive CD4+ cells and diversity were both higher in long-lived donors than in aged donors.

It was with a sample-barcoded 5' primer and a J-beta primer mix that a second PCR of roughly 6 to 12 cycles was run. Researchers report that a template-switch adaptor with 12 random nucleotides tagged each cDNA molecule. Each sample provided no less than 2.5 million CDR3-containing paired-end reads. TCRdb called the 5' RACE reads again in MiXCR, with one record for every CDR3 protein. Of more than 900,000 distinct CDR3 sequences listed, around 25% are singletons. Separately, the same data were catalogued under a study of T cells of mothers and their children. That source notes: Amplification in the second PCR used the M1S primer, which added sample barcodes and 2-4 random nucleotides.

The sample was blood. This rearrangement joins TRBV7-9 to TRBJ2-1; D is uncertain. The J call may be faulty, since TRBJ2-5 better matches the DNA end. This clonotype originated in a girl aged 2 to 9 in good health. For the CDR3, the DNA is TGTGCCAGCGGCTTAGGCGATGAGACCCAGTACTTC. Residues: CASGLGDETQYF.